The sequence of this T cell receptor beta chain was determined in a study of neurological immune-mediated disorders (dated by TCRdb to 2018 to 2020). For the study in its entirety: Peripheral blood TCR-beta repertoires from patients with HTLV-I-associated myelopathy (HAM/TSP), patients with multiple sclerosis, and healthy controls were compared in the study using UMI-based sequencing. Longitudinal samples, technical triplicates and paired sorted CD4+ and CD8+ T-cell subsets, alongside PBMC samples, were included among the 90 to 130 TCR-beta libraries. The cohort comprised roughly 69 subjects: roughly 15 HAM/TSP patients, approximately 34 multiple sclerosis patients and 20 healthy controls. Each longitudinal HAM/TSP and healthy donor was sampled at 3 time-points spaced at roughly 3-40 month intervals.

The paper's findings and limits, for the study overall: TCR clonal expansion was highest in HAM/TSP patients and lowest in MS patients, with MS patients falling below even healthy controls. No identical CDR3 amino acid sequences were shared among expanded clones across subjects, suggesting private TCR-beta repertoires in all groups.

cDNA was synthesized by template-switch 5'RACE using a primer carrying a 10-nucleotide random unique molecular identifier by which each TCR transcript was tagged. Every sequencing run covered 15-18 subjects and yielded more than 170 million TCR-beta sequences. The RNeasy kit was used for extraction of total RNA. TCR-beta VDJ regions were amplified with primers for the TCR constant region and the 5'RACE anchor, using the KAPA Real-time Library Amplification kit. A first PCR added sample indexes and Illumina adaptors, and a second PCR then raised library yield. After purification with Ampure beads, the TCR product of roughly 650 bp was size-selected on a 2% E-gel SizeSelection system. Library quality was checked on a Bioanalyzer, concentration was measured with Qubit, and libraries were quantified with the Kapa Library Quantification kit before pooling. An Illumina HiSeq 2500 sequenced the libraries paired-end 2 x 150 bp. To increase sequence diversity, about 25-31% phiX was spiked into each library pool. The paper's processing steps were these. Quality-filtered reads were processed with the UMI-based MiGEC pipeline, and over 90% of raw TCR sequences were removed by the MiGEC pipeline during error correction. IMGT germline references were used for aligning VDJ genes, and each clonotype was defined as a unique CDR3 amino acid sequence together with its V-J genes. VDJtools evaluated clonal expansion, Shannon diversity and CDR3 relatedness (CalcPairwiseDistances, ClusterSamples); CLCbio workbench built phylogenetic trees. Clones with at least 8 unique UMIs were defined as expanded, with this threshold being based on coefficient-of-variation modelling across technical triplicates. TCRdb's own reprocessing of the public reads used fastp at Q25 and MiXCR and kept productive beta chains. Rows with one shared CDR3 protein collapse into an entry with the most common genes and DNA. In this record, the V and J calls reflect TCRdb's handling and not the investigators' own analysis. The sample yields approximately 82,000 distinct CDR3 sequences; roughly 13% were counted once. Together, the top ten hold about 4.6% of the sample.

Measured from the cysteine to the phenylalanine, the CDR3 is 14 residues long. Only the CDR3 DNA is retained, 42 bases long and in frame from the first base. Ends trimmed: V by 3 bases, J by 6 bases; bases unmatched to a gene: 3. In the germline V gene, CDR1 corresponds to SGHRS and CDR2 to YFSETQ. This clonotype was observed many times. Its antigen is not yet known. Nothing much larger sits one base from this clone, and base qualities are not available. The meaning of the sample's time point label: longitudinal time-point 2. Libraries from unsorted PBMCs were made from 2 million PBMCs kept in RNAlater at -80 degrees C until RNA extraction. Peripheral blood was subjected to Ficoll-Hypaque density gradient centrifugation to isolate PBMCs, which were then cryopreserved in liquid nitrogen.

The receptor was derived from a female donor with HTLV-1-associated myelopathy (HAM/TSP). Recombination connected TRBV5-1 to TRBJ2-2; TRBD2 matches 9 bases in the middle. Sequencing used PBMCs. The sequenced DNA is TGCGCCAGCAGCTCGGGACTAGCCTCCGGGGAGCTGTTTTTT. Its protein product is CASSSGLASGELFF.